Below, 28 T cell receptor beta chains from the same sample are listed, as sequenced in a study of OX40 agonist ivuxolimab in advanced cancers. Here immunoSEQ multiplex PCR was the method, and the copy in TCRdb shows in-frame clones only, minus some. Seen here are around 46,000 clones, approximately 71% observed once, and the top ten hold about 2.6%. Sequencing used CD4+ or CD8+ T cells sorted from blood, obtained in a trial of the OX40 agonist ivuxolimab. The source of these receptors is an adult with an advanced solid tumor such as melanoma, head and neck, liver or kidney cancer.

This sequence joins TRBV4-2 and TRBJ2-7, with TRBD2 matching 8 bases. The V gene end was trimmed by 1 base and the J gene end by 2 bases; junction bases not matched to a gene: 13. Per germline, CDR1 LGHNA and CDR2 YNFKEQ. The CDR3 consists of 18 residues. DNA for the CDR3: TGTGCCAGCAGCCAAGTCCCCCGAACTAGCGGAACGACCTACGAGCAGTACTTC. Amino acids: CASSQVPRTSGTTYEQYF.

This chain joins TRBV5-4 and TRBJ1-4; D is perhaps TRBD1 (5 bases). This CDR3 contains 13 residues. V was clipped by 4 bases and J by 5 bases, with 9 bases between them. Germline V CDR1 and CDR2: SGHNT, YYREEE (reference sequence). The CDR3 loop is CASSGAMNEKLFF. In DNA, the CDR3 is TGTGCCAGCAGCGGGGCTATGAATGAAAAACTGTTTTTT.

The gene calls are TRBV6-5 and TRBJ2-5; 8 positions match TRBD2. CDR3 length: 15 amino acids. Germline loops: CDR1 MNHEY, CDR2 SVGAGI. V lost 2 bases, J lost 5 bases, and 7 bases stayed unmatched. This CDR3 is CASSYELAARETQYF. The CDR3, as DNA: TGTGCCAGCAGTTACGAACTAGCGGCTAGGGAGACCCAGTACTTC.

This clone showed up just a few times. The chain couples TRBV6-5 to TRBJ1-1; 9 nucleotides line up with TRBD1. V was pared by 0 bases and J by 3 bases, with 2 bases of the junction left unmatched. The CDR3 totals 15 residues. Germline V gives CDR1 MNHEY, CDR2 SVGAGI. CDR3 coding DNA: TGTGCCAGCAGTTACTCGAGGACAGGGGACACTGAAGCTTTCTTT. Translated: CASSYSRTGDTEAFF.

V and J are TRBV9 and TRBJ1-1; D may be TRBD1 (6 bases). Germline V CDR1 and CDR2: SGDLS, YYNGEE. Trimming took off 4 bases at V and 4 bases at J, with 11 bases between the two ends. The CDR3 extends over 13 amino acids. DNA for the CDR3: TGTGCCAGCAGCTCAACAGGGCCCACTGAAGCTTTCTTT. Its protein product is CASSSTGPTEAFF.

This chain uses TRBV27 with TRBJ2-1; 8 bases are shared with TRBD1. V lost 6 bases and J lost 3; bases outside the gene matches: 7. Germline loops: CDR1 MNHEY, CDR2 SMNVEV (reference sequence). There are 15 residues in the CDR3. CDR3 loop: CASRQRTGNYNEQFF. CDR3 DNA sequence: TGTGCCAGCAGACAAAGGACAGGGAACTACAATGAGCAGTTCTTC.

The chain combines TRBV29-1 with TRBJ2-2; TRBD1 is a possible D gene (6 bases). The CDR3 is 14 amino acids. CDR1 is SQVTM, CDR2 ANQGSEA, per germline. The germline V and J ends were trimmed by 7 bases and 0 bases, with 12 bases remaining between them. The DNA for the CDR3 is TGCAGCGCCGTACAGGGTCCGAACACCGGGGAGCTGTTTTTT. This sequence encodes CSAVQGPNTGELFF.

This rearrangement joins TRBV21-1 to TRBJ2-5; TRBD2, the table's D call, lacks a check against the DNA. TRBV21-1 is a pseudogene. The length of the CDR3 is 11 residues. CDR3 DNA sequence: TGTGCCAGCAGATGGGGAGGGACCCAGTACTTC. Its translation is CASRWGGTQYF.

This clone is labeled medium-sized. This chain connects TRBV7-9 to TRBJ1-6; 10 bases line up with TRBD1. The length of the CDR3 is 17 residues. The V gene end was trimmed by 4 bases and the J gene end by 9 bases; junction bases not matched to a gene: 12. Germline CDR1 and CDR2: SEHNR and FQNEAQ (reference sequence). CDR3 bases: TGTGCCAGCAGCTCGTCGGGGGGCGGGACAGGGGTTTCACCCCTCCACTTT. This codes for CASSSSGGGTGVSPLHF.

As to this clone: The sample contains more than one DNA sequence encoding this CDR3. The chain is built from TRBV28 and TRBJ2-7; no definite D call. Trimming stripped 5 bases from V and 1 base from J, with 15 bases between. The CDR3 contains 15 residues. CDR1 and CDR2 (germline): MDHEN, SYDVKM. CDR3 loop: CASSNGFSRSYEQYF. The CDR3 bases are TGTGCCAGCAGTAACGGCTTCTCCCGGTCCTACGAGCAGTACTTC.

This chain uses TRBV6-1 with TRBJ2-5, with 10 bases matching TRBD1. This CDR3 is built from 18 residues. J lost 4 bases, V lost 1 base, and 12 bases had no gene match. The germline gives CDR1 MNHNS, CDR2 SASEGT. CDR3 sequence: CASSEGVFGTGVRETQYF. Written as DNA, the CDR3 is TGTGCCAGCAGTGAAGGGGTTTTTGGGACAGGGGTCCGAGAGACCCAGTACTTC.

This clone ranks as medium-sized. The genes are TRBV5-1 and TRBJ1-2; the match to TRBD1 covers 9 bases. J gave up 3 bases and V 4 bases, and 4 bases lay outside the gene matches. Germline values: CDR1 SGHRS, CDR2 YFSETQ. The CDR3 has 14 amino acids. The CDR3 DNA sequence: TGCGCCAGCAGCCCGACAGGGGGTGACTATGGCTACACCTTC. Translated: CASSPTGGDYGYTF.

The chain has TRBV7-6 and TRBJ1-3; 7 bases map to TRBD1. The CDR3 contains 15 residues. The V gene's germline CDR1 is SGHVS and CDR2 FNYEAQ. The J segment lost 7 bases and the V segment lost 2 bases, leaving 8 bases of the junction unmatched. This chain's CDR3 is CASSLSQGGRNTIYF. The CDR3 region has the DNA TGTGCCAGCAGCTTATCCCAGGGGGGGCGGAACACCATATATTTT.

The V call is TRBV10-3, the J call TRBJ2-7; 8 nucleotides agree with TRBD1. The J segment lost 3 bases and the V segment lost 0 bases, leaving 1 base of the junction unmatched. Germline V lookup: CDR1 ENHRY, CDR2 SYGVKD. The CDR3 is 14 amino acids. Written as DNA, the CDR3 is TGTGCCATCAGTGAGTCTGGACAGGGCTACGAGCAGTACTTC. It codes for CAISESGQGYEQYF.

This chain uses TRBV7-9 with TRBJ1-2; D remains unclear. CDR3 size: 14 residues. Trimming took off 3 bases at V and 5 bases at J, with 13 bases between the two ends. Per the germline V gene, CDR1 is SEHNR and CDR2 is FQNEAQ (reference sequence). In DNA form, the CDR3 reads TGTGCCAGCAGCTTTGGTCAGGTCAGATATGGCTACACCTTC. Its translation: CASSFGQVRYGYTF.

V usage is TRBV9 and J usage is TRBJ2-4; TRBD2 might be the D (7 bases). Trimming took off 4 bases at V and 9 bases at J, with 20 bases between the two ends. CDR3 size: 15 residues. Germline V gene data show CDR1 as SGDLS and CDR2 as YYNGEE. The CDR3 nucleotides are TGTGCCAGCAGCAGGGGGGGACCCGTTGAGGGCATTCAGTACTTC. Translated: CASSRGGPVEGIQYF. Supplemented by reference TRBV9 and TRBJ2-4, the full variable domain reads DSGVTQTPKHLITATGQRVTLRCSPRSGDLSVYWYQQSLDQGLQFLIQYYNGEERAKGNILERFSAQQFPDLHSELNLSSLELGDSALYFCASSRGGPVEGIQYFGAGTRLSVL.

This clone occurred a few times. The chain has TRBV10-3 and TRBJ1-4; TRBD1 agrees at 8 bases. The CDR3 loop spans 14 amino acids. The junction had 11 bases not matched to a gene; V was cut back by 6 bases and J by 11 bases. Germline V gene lookup returns CDR1 ENHRY and CDR2 SYGVKD. This chain's CDR3 is CAIRAEATGDKLFF. CDR3 nucleotides: TGTGCCATCAGAGCAGAGGCGACAGGGGACAAACTGTTTTTT.

The chain employs TRBV28 and TRBJ2-7; tentative D call: TRBD1 (6 bases). V was trimmed by 5 bases and J by 5 bases, leaving 10 bases between them. This CDR3 has 12 residues. Germline lookup yields CDR1 MDHEN and CDR2 SYDVKM. In DNA form, the CDR3 reads TGTGCCAGCAGTGGCGACAGGAACGAGCAGTACTTC. This encodes CASSGDRNEQYF.

This clone was counted a single time. This chain connects TRBV5-1 to TRBJ2-2, with D tentatively TRBD2 (5 bases). Germline V gene lookup returns CDR1 SGHRS and CDR2 YFSETQ. The V end lost 0 bases, the J end lost 6 bases, and 12 bases lay between the germline ends. The CDR3 consists of 15 residues. The CDR3 sequence: CASSLASFGAGELFF. In DNA form, the CDR3 reads TGCGCCAGCAGCTTGGCCTCATTCGGGGCCGGGGAGCTGTTTTTT.

The V call is TRBV28, the J call TRBJ2-1; unclear D gene. Germline loops: CDR1 MDHEN, CDR2 SYDVKM. This CDR3 contains 11 residues. V shed 7 bases and J shed 13 bases, with 14 bases lying between them. The CDR3 DNA follows: TGTGCCAGCACGACCAATCAACATCAGTTCTTC. Amino acids: CASTTNQHQFF. The full variable domain, in which reference TRBV28 and TRBJ2-1 provide the parts outside the CDR3, is DVKVTQSSRYLVKRTGEKVFLECVQDMDHENMFWYRQDPGLGLRLIYFSYDVKMKEKGDIPEGYSVSREKKERFSLILESASTNQTSMYLCASTTNQHQFFGPGTRLTVL.

V gene TRBV20-1 combines with J gene TRBJ2-1; D remains unclear. V lost 3 bases and J 4 bases, leaving 4 bases between the germline ends. The CDR3 sequence is 11 residues long. CDR1 is DFQATT and CDR2 is SNEGSKA in the germline V gene (reference sequence). CDR3 nucleotide sequence: TGCAGTGCTAGGAAGTACAATGAGCAGTTCTTC. Its translation: CSARKYNEQFF.

This clone was detected once. CDR3 bases: TGTGCCAGCAGCCTCGATTACGGGGAGCTGTTTTTT. Translated, it gives CASSLDYGELFF. V is TRBV5-6 and J is TRBJ2-2; D unresolved. The germline CDR1 and CDR2 sequences are SGHDT and YYEEEE. V lost 4 bases to trimming and J lost 7 bases, with 8 bases between them. There are 12 residues in the CDR3. The variable domain in full, with the rest retrieved from reference TRBV5-6 and TRBJ2-2, is DAGVTQSPTHLIKTRGQQVTLRCSPKSGHDTVSWYQQALGQGPQFIFQYYEEEERQRGNFPDRFSGHQFPNYSSELNVNALLLGDSALYLCASSLDYGELFFGEGSRLTVL.

The chain joins TRBV7-8 to TRBJ2-7, with TRBD2 matching over 13 bases. This CDR3 spans 15 amino acids. With V trimmed by 4 bases and J by 6 bases, 6 bases remained unmatched. The germline V gene has CDR1 SGHVS and CDR2 FQNEAQ. This CDR3 is CASSSSTSGRIEQYF. The CDR3 coding sequence is TGTGCCAGCAGCTCGTCGACTAGCGGGAGGATCGAGCAGTACTTC. Full variable domain (rest looked up from reference TRBV7-8 and TRBJ2-7): GAGVSQSPRYKVAKRGQDVALRCDPISGHVSLFWYQQALGQGPEFLTYFQNEAQLDKSGLPSDRFFAERPEGSVSTLKIQRTQQEDSAVYLCASSSSTSGRIEQYFGPGTRLTVT.

V gene TRBV7-2 combines with J gene TRBJ2-5; D unresolved. This CDR3 contains 15 residues. The V gene lost 2 bases and the J gene lost 5 bases, with 15 bases spanning the gap. The germline CDR1 and CDR2 sequences are SGHTA and FQGNSA. DNA of the CDR3: TGTGCCAGCAGCTTACAGACTGGCGCCGGGGAGACCCAGTACTTC. Its protein is CASSLQTGAGETQYF.

The genes are TRBV19 and TRBJ2-7, with TRBD1 identical over 7 bases. Trimming took 7 bases from V and 6 from J; bases not matched to a gene: 12. Germline loops: CDR1 LNHDA, CDR2 SQIVND (reference sequence). The CDR3 length is 14 residues. The CDR3, as DNA: TGTGCCAGTACCCGGACAGGTCAAGGGGTCGAGCAGTACTTC. It yields the protein CASTRTGQGVEQYF.

For the CDR3, the DNA is TGTGCCAGCAGCGTTACCGGGACAGGGGATTCACCCCTCCACTTT. Protein: CASSVTGTGDSPLHF. The rearrangement uses TRBV5-6 and TRBJ1-6; 10 bases are shared with TRBD1. V was clipped by 4 bases and J by 8 bases; unmatched bases: 6. The CDR3 is 15 amino acids. Germline values: CDR1 SGHDT, CDR2 YYEEEE.

The chain joins TRBV18 to TRBJ2-1, with no clear D. CDR1 and CDR2 from the germline V gene are KGHSH and LQKENI. CDR3 length: 13 amino acids. Trimming left V 0 bases short and J 7 bases short, with 7 bases between. The CDR3 coding sequence is TGTGCCAGCTCACCACCAACCACTAATGAGCAGTTCTTC. This translates into CASSPPTTNEQFF.

The CDR3 reads CASSSGPQGLANSYEQYF. The DNA of the CDR3 is TGCGCCAGCAGCTCCGGCCCTCAGGGACTAGCGAACTCCTACGAGCAGTACTTC. The rearrangement joins TRBV5-1 to TRBJ2-7; 10 bases match TRBD2. Looked up from germline, CDR1 is SGHRS and CDR2 is YFSETQ. CDR3 length: 18 residues. The V gene end was trimmed by 3 bases and the J gene end by 0 bases; junction bases not matched to a gene: 12.